This note documents a single T cell receptor (beta chain) sequence. Repertoires were generated with immunoSEQ multiplex PCR, while TCRdb's copy carries only in-frame clones and drops some. The sample gives around 2.1 million clones, more than 85% of which show up once; approximately 1.7% is in the top ten. These data come from a study of shared clonotypes between healthy human individuals. V lost 8 bases to trimming and J lost 6 bases, with 10 bases between them. Germline V gives CDR1 MNHNS, CDR2 SASEGT. This CDR3 has 11 residues. Only CD45RO-negative cells positively selected for CCR7 counted as naive CD8 cells, so terminally differentiated effector memory CD45RA+ cells were excluded.

The TCR sequence derives from a man aged 18 to 30 in good health. Some clones in this sample may be carry-over from other donors' samples. The chain uses TRBV6-1 and TRBJ1-2; D gene unclear. The sample consisted of naive CD8+ T cells from PBMCs. CDR3 loop: CASYGGNGYTF. For the CDR3, the DNA is TGTGCCAGCTACGGAGGGAATGGCTACACCTTC.